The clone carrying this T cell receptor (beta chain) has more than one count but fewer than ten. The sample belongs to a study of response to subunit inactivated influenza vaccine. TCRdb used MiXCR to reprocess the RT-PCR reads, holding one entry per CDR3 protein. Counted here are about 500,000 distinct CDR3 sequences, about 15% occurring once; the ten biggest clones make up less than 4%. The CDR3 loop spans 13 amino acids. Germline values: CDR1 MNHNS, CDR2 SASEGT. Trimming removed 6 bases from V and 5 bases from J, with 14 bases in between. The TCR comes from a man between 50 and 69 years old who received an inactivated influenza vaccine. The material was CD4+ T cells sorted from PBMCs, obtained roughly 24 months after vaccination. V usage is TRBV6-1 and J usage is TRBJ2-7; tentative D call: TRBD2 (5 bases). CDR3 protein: CASRGLATHEQYF. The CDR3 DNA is TGTGCCAGCAGAGGGCTAGCCACGCACGAGCAGTACTTC.